These 19 T cell receptor beta chains originate from one sample sequenced in a study of blood T cell repertoires in COVID-19. Measured with immunoSEQ multiplex PCR; TCRdb has only the in-frame clones, and not every one. The table has approximately 100,000 clones, over 75% seen once. The sample was peripheral blood. All receptors derive from an older woman with acute or convalescent COVID-19.

The chain recombines TRBV6-5 with TRBJ1-2; 12 bases align to TRBD1. J gave up 8 bases and V 6 bases, and 7 bases lay outside the gene matches. This CDR3 spans 14 amino acids. Per the germline V gene, CDR1 is MNHEY and CDR2 is SVGAGI. CDR3 in amino acids: CASRVPGQGAGYTF. In nucleotides, the CDR3 is TGTGCCAGCAGGGTACCGGGACAGGGGGCAGGCTACACCTTC.

For the CDR3, the DNA is TGTGCCAGTACGCCTTGGCAGGGGGCGACTTGGGAGCAGTACGTC. This codes for CASTPWQGATWEQYV. The rearrangement uses TRBV19 and TRBJ2-7; 8 nucleotides match TRBD1. The germline V gene has CDR1 LNHDA and CDR2 SQIVND (reference sequence). This CDR3 contains 15 residues. Losses at the gene ends were 7 bases for V and 7 bases for J; bases not matched to a gene: 15.

V is TRBV7-6 and J is TRBJ2-5; D perhaps matches TRBD2 (5 bases). The CDR3 runs 13 residues. Germline V gene sequence: CDR1 SGHVS, CDR2 FNYEAQ. Trimming stripped 5 bases from V and 5 bases from J, with 12 bases between. The CDR3 loop is CASSPTSRETQYF. As DNA, the CDR3 is TGTGCCAGCAGCCCAACTAGTCGGGAGACCCAGTACTTC.

The chain carries TRBV28 and TRBJ2-1; possibly TRBD2 for D (5 bases). V lost 2 bases, J lost 10 bases, and 12 bases lay in between. Germline loops: CDR1 MDHEN, CDR2 SYDVKM. The CDR3 contains 13 residues. This CDR3 is CASSLLSGPEQFF. The CDR3 DNA is TGTGCCAGCAGTTTACTCAGCGGACCAGAGCAGTTCTTC.

The gene calls are TRBV6-6 and TRBJ2-1, with 12 positions matching TRBD2. The trim removed 5 bases at V and 9 bases at J, leaving 5 bases unmatched. The CDR3 sequence is 14 residues long. The germline V gene encodes CDR1 MNHNY and CDR2 SVGAGI (reference sequence). The CDR3 DNA sequence: TGTGCCAGCAGTCTAGCGGGGGGGCCCAGTGAGCAGTTCTTC. Protein: CASSLAGGPSEQFF.

The genes are TRBV6-5 and TRBJ1-1; D is possibly TRBD1 (5 bases). Trimming removed 2 bases from V and 4 bases from J, with 11 bases in between. Looked up from germline, CDR1 is MNHEY and CDR2 is SVGAGI. The CDR3 covers 14 residues. The CDR3 DNA reads as TGTGCCAGCAGTTACGACAGCTTAGGCACTGAAGCTTTCTTT. Encoded protein: CASSYDSLGTEAFF.

The table lists this clone with a few counts. The chain joins TRBV30 to TRBJ1-2; no clear D gene. Trimming left V 5 bases short and J 6 bases short, with 19 bases between. The CDR3 covers 14 residues. Germline CDR1 and CDR2: GTSNPN and SVGIG (reference sequence). The CDR3 region is CAWAGLGAWDGYTF. Here the CDR3 DNA reads TGTGCCTGGGCCGGCTTGGGCGCCTGGGATGGCTACACCTTC.

The rearrangement joins TRBV4-2 to TRBJ2-2, with 8 nucleotides matching TRBD1. The CDR3 is made up of 17 amino acids. Trimming cost V 0 bases and J 0 bases; bases outside gene matches: 3. Germline CDR1 is LGHNA and CDR2 is YNFKEQ. DNA of the CDR3: TGTGCCAGCAGCCAAGATCCGGGACAGGCGAACACCGGGGAGCTGTTTTTT. It codes for CASSQDPGQANTGELFF.

The chain has TRBV5-1 and TRBJ1-1; the match to TRBD1 covers 10 bases. V was clipped by 4 bases and J by 2 bases; unmatched bases: 5. The CDR3 extends over 15 amino acids. Germline V gives CDR1 SGHRS, CDR2 YFSETQ. CDR3 sequence (DNA): TGCGCCAGCAGCCCGGCGACAGGGGGCAACACTGAAGCTTTCTTT. Residues: CASSPATGGNTEAFF.

The chain uses TRBV7-2 and TRBJ2-1; TRBD2 agrees at 11 bases. The V segment lost 5 bases and the J segment 3 bases; nucleotides outside the gene matches: 6. CDR1 SGHTA and CDR2 FQGNSA come from the germline V gene. The CDR3 is 16 residues long. The CDR3 DNA follows: TGTGCCAGCAGCCTCCACGGGACTAGCGGCTACAATGAGCAGTTCTTC. Encoded protein: CASSLHGTSGYNEQFF.

J is TRBJ1-1 and V is TRBV11-3; 7 positions agree with TRBD1. The length of the CDR3 is 15 residues. The V segment lost 5 bases and the J segment 6 bases; nucleotides outside the gene matches: 12. In germline, CDR1 is SGHNT, CDR2 YENEEA. CDR3 protein: CASSPGGGSTAEAFF. In nucleotides, the CDR3 is TGTGCCAGCAGCCCAGGGGGTGGGAGTACGGCTGAAGCTTTCTTT. The variable domain in full, with the rest retrieved from reference TRBV11-3 and TRBJ1-1, is EAGVVQSPRYKIIEKKQPVAFWCNPISGHNTLYWYLQNLGQGPELLIRYENEEAVDDSQLPKDRFSAERLKGVDSTLKIQPAELGDSAVYLCASSPGGGSTAEAFFGQGTRLTVV.

The chain recombines TRBV5-5 with TRBJ2-7; possible D gene TRBD1, 6 bases. Germline CDR1 SGHKS, CDR2 YYEKEE (reference sequence). The CDR3 sequence is 15 residues long. V lost 0 bases, J lost 4 bases, and 14 bases lay in between. CDR3: CASSLVTGQPYEQYV. In DNA form, the CDR3 reads TGTGCCAGCAGCTTGGTGACCGGACAGCCGTACGAGCAGTACGTC.

This sequence joins TRBV24-1 and TRBJ2-6; TRBD2 agrees at 8 bases. The length of the CDR3 is 17 residues. After removal of 4 bases from V and 2 bases from J, the junction contained 6 bases not matched to a gene. CDR1 KGHDR and CDR2 SFDVKD come from the germline V gene. The CDR3 sequence: CATSETSGAPGANVLTF. The DNA for the CDR3 is TGTGCCACCAGTGAAACTAGCGGAGCTCCTGGGGCCAACGTCCTGACTTTC.

This chain links TRBV7-9 with TRBJ2-1; 13 nucleotides align to TRBD2. Germline lookup yields CDR1 SEHNR and CDR2 FQNEAQ (reference sequence). V lost 1 base, J lost 6 bases, and 9 bases stayed unmatched. The CDR3 is made up of 18 amino acids. This CDR3 reads CASSLVPSTSGGANEQFF. For the CDR3, the DNA is TGTGCCAGCAGCTTAGTCCCTTCTACTAGCGGGGGGGCCAATGAGCAGTTCTTC.

This clone was recorded once. V and J are TRBV5-5 and TRBJ2-7; D possibly corresponds to TRBD2 (6 bases). From germline, CDR1 is SGHKS and CDR2 YYEKEE (reference sequence). Between the trimmed V and J ends, which lost 4 bases and 1 base, there was a span of 12 bases. The CDR3 extends over 14 amino acids. CDR3 sequence: CASSDWRGSYEQYV. The CDR3 DNA sequence: TGTGCCAGCAGCGACTGGAGGGGATCCTACGAGCAGTACGTC.

The CDR3 DNA sequence: TGTGCCAGCTCGACGGGACAGGGGTATGAAAAACTGTTTTTT. It specifies CASSTGQGYEKLFF. The chain links TRBV18 to TRBJ1-4; 10 nucleotides match TRBD1. CDR1 and CDR2 (germline): KGHSH, LQKENI. With V trimmed by 6 bases and J by 6 bases, 4 bases remained unmatched. The CDR3 runs 14 residues.

The chain recombines TRBV7-9 with TRBJ1-3; D is unclear. The germline V and J ends were trimmed by 3 bases and 0 bases, with 6 bases remaining between them. This CDR3 region has 14 residues. The V gene's germline CDR1 is SEHNR and CDR2 FQNEAQ (reference sequence). DNA of the CDR3: TGTGCCAGCAGCTTCCAGGACTCTGGAAACACCATATATTTT. This codes for CASSFQDSGNTIYF.

This rearrangement joins TRBV2 to TRBJ2-2, with 9 bases matching TRBD1. CDR1 and CDR2 from the germline V gene are SNHLY and FYNNEI. The CDR3 covers 14 residues. The trim removed 5 bases at V and 5 bases at J, leaving 3 bases unmatched. As DNA, the CDR3 is TGTGCCAGCAGTTCCGGGACAGGGACCGGGGAGCTGTTTTTT. As protein: CASSSGTGTGELFF.

This clone was observed a single time. The chain couples TRBV29-1 to TRBJ1-1; the match to TRBD1 covers 8 bases. This CDR3 is built from 13 residues. V was pared by 7 bases and J by 3 bases, with 7 bases of the junction left unmatched. Germline values: CDR1 SQVTM, CDR2 ANQGSEA. CDR3 nucleotide sequence: TGCAGCGCACTCTACAGGGGGGACACTGAAGCTTTCTTT. This encodes CSALYRGDTEAFF.